This T cell receptor (beta chain) was sequenced during a study of prognosis after radiotherapy for stage I lung cancer. There are many counts of this clonotype. The authors amplified TCR beta CDR3 from genomic DNA using two-round multiplex PCR. The first round of PCR was done with primers that matched each TRBV and TRBJ gene. TCRdb independently ran MiXCR on the multiplex PCR reads; one entry per CDR3 protein. This table has 30,000 to 40,000 distinct CDR3 sequences, around 35% appearing once. CDR1 is MGHRA and CDR2 is YSYEKL in the germline V gene. V dropped 4 bases and J dropped 2 bases, with 15 bases sitting between them. CDR3 size: 15 residues.

The chain has TRBV4-1 and TRBJ2-7; D may match TRBD1 or TRBD2 (7 bases each). The sample consisted of PBMCs, taken before or after stereotactic body radiation therapy (not recorded which). This receptor was taken from a donor aged 50 or older with non-small cell lung cancer. The CDR3 nucleotides are TGCGCCAGCAGCCCCCAGGGGGGGTTCCCCTACGAGCAGTACTTC. Its protein product is CASSPQGGFPYEQYF.